This record concerns one TCR beta chain sequence. Other DNA sequences of this sample code for an identical CDR3. This CDR3 is built from 12 residues. V was pared by 7 bases and J by 6 bases, with 6 bases of the junction left unmatched. Germline V gene data show CDR1 as SGHAT and CDR2 as FQDESV (reference sequence). This specimen belongs to a study of cytomegalovirus exposure and HLA in healthy donors. Vbeta (60) and Jbeta (13) primers were used in the PCR. TCRdb's table, derived via immunoSEQ multiplex PCR, lists solely in-frame clones and lacks some. The sample consists of about 200,000 clones, roughly 70% of them appearing once.

This sequence joins TRBV11-1 and TRBJ2-7, with 7 bases that match TRBD1. The sample comprised PBMCs. The clonotype was recovered from a man aged 40-50 years in good health and CMV-seropositive. The CDR3 nucleotides read TGTGCCAGCACCTTGAACAGGGGCGAGCAGTACTTC. Its translation is CASTLNRGEQYF. The entire variable domain, with the rest obtained from reference TRBV11-1 and TRBJ2-7, is as follows: EAEVAQSPRYKITEKSQAVAFWCDPISGHATLYWYRQILGQGPELLVQFQDESVVDDSQLPKDRFSAERLKGVDSTLKIQPAELGDSAMYLCASTLNRGEQYFGPGTRLTVT.